Below are 10 T cell receptor beta chains sequenced from a single sample in a study of shared clonotypes between healthy human individuals. The table came from immunoSEQ multiplex PCR; TCRdb's copy has only in-frame clones and leaves some out. The repertoire has some 2.1 million clones, just over 90% of them found once; the top ten carry approximately 1.7%. Terminally differentiated effector memory CD45RA+ cells were excluded by CCR7 positive selection of CD45RO-negative cells. The specimen sequenced was naive CD8+ T cells from PBMCs. Source of these receptors: a man aged 18 to 30 in good health. Some clones in this sample may be carry-over from other donors' samples.

The rearrangement links TRBV19 to TRBJ2-1; D remains unclear. Germline assignment: CDR1 LNHDA and CDR2 SQIVND (reference sequence). Between the trimmed V and J ends, which lost 5 bases and 2 bases, there was a span of 13 bases. The CDR3 has 15 amino acids. CDR3 residues: CASSFLLVAYNEQFF. In nucleotides, the CDR3 is TGTGCCAGTAGTTTTCTCCTAGTGGCCTACAATGAGCAGTTCTTC.

The chain has TRBV19 and TRBJ1-1; D perhaps matches TRBD1 (5 bases). Trimming removed 7 bases at V and 4 bases at J, with 16 bases between. The CDR3 is 14 residues long. Germline lookup yields CDR1 LNHDA and CDR2 SQIVND (reference sequence). The CDR3 here is CASTWDVQGTEAFF. The CDR3 coding sequence is TGTGCCAGTACCTGGGACGTCCAAGGCACTGAAGCTTTCTTT.

J is TRBJ2-7 and V is TRBV14; D not resolved. V gave up 5 bases and J gave up 3 bases, with 26 bases separating them. The CDR3 runs 18 residues. Germline lookup yields CDR1 SGHDN and CDR2 FVKESK. The CDR3, as DNA: TGTGCCAGCAGCTCGCTTACCGGGCACACAAACGGAGACTACGAGCAGTACTTC. Amino acid sequence: CASSSLTGHTNGDYEQYF.

The chain uses TRBV5-6 and TRBJ2-3; a weak D match, TRBD2 (5 bases). The CDR3 is 13 residues long. Trimming cost V 0 bases and J 5 bases, with 7 bases left between them. CDR1 is SGHDT and CDR2 is YYEEEE in the germline V gene. CDR3 sequence (DNA): TGTGCCAGCAGCTTGGGCACTAGAGATACGCAGTATTTT. Its protein product is CASSLGTRDTQYF.

This chain uses TRBV6-5 with TRBJ2-7, with D maybe TRBD2 (6 bases). Trimming left V 7 bases short and J 2 bases short, with 18 bases between. This CDR3 has 15 amino acids. Germline V lookup: CDR1 MNHEY, CDR2 SVGAGI. The DNA for the CDR3 is TGTGCCAGCACCCAAGGAGGGTATCGGGCCTACGAGCAGTACTTC. Translating gives CASTQGGYRAYEQYF.

The chain links TRBV15 to TRBJ2-7, with no clear D. The V gene lost 1 base and the J gene lost 6 bases, with 10 bases spanning the gap. The CDR3 is made up of 13 amino acids. Germline V CDR1 and CDR2: LNHNV, YYDKDF (reference sequence). The CDR3 here is CATSRAIDLEQYF. The CDR3 region has the DNA TGTGCCACCAGCAGAGCGATCGACCTCGAGCAGTACTTC.

This chain connects TRBV27 to TRBJ2-6; no clear D gene. V dropped 7 bases and J dropped 2 bases, with 9 bases sitting between them. From germline, CDR1 is MNHEY and CDR2 SMNVEV (reference sequence). CDR3 length equals 14 residues. CDR3 nucleotides: TGTGCCAGCACAACGAACCCTGGGGCCAACGTCCTGACTTTC. Translated, it gives CASTTNPGANVLTF.

This chain connects TRBV7-2 to TRBJ2-5, with a weak D call TRBD1 (5 bases). The CDR3 runs to 14 residues. V was trimmed by 2 bases and J by 5 bases, leaving 12 bases between them. CDR1 and CDR2 (germline): SGHTA, FQGNSA. The DNA of the CDR3 is TGTGCCAGCAGCTTATTTCCAGGGTGGGAGACCCAGTACTTC. It specifies CASSLFPGWETQYF.

The chain uses TRBV11-2 and TRBJ2-2; D uncertain. The CDR3 runs to 12 residues. V was clipped by 3 bases and J by 7 bases, with 6 bases between them. The germline CDR1 and CDR2 sequences are SGHAT and FQNNGV. The CDR3 protein is CASSFVGGELFF. The CDR3 DNA reads TGTGCCAGCAGCTTTGTTGGCGGGGAGCTGTTTTTT.

The rearrangement joins TRBV4-1 to TRBJ2-3; D may correspond to TRBD1 or TRBD2 (5 bases each). This CDR3 comprises 15 residues. Trimming stripped 1 base from V and 4 bases from J, with 12 bases between. Germline-derived CDR1 and CDR2 are MGHRA and YSYEKL. CDR3 nucleotide sequence: TGCGCCAGCAGCCAAGGGGGGAGAGGGGCAGATACGCAGTATTTT. Residues: CASSQGGRGADTQYF.